This section outlines one T cell receptor (beta chain) sequence together with its context. Its antigen is not identified. These data are taken from a study of post-analysis software for immune sequencing data. Regarding the study as a whole: Analysis by F measure revealed that same-batch samples clustered strongly together.

Unique molecular identifiers featured in each of the TCR beta cDNA libraries. TCRdb processed the PCR reads anew with MiXCR; each CDR3 protein has one entry. This table has about 620,000 distinct CDR3 sequences, 44% appearing once. The source material was blood. This receptor was identified in a girl under 18 with multiple sclerosis.

In DNA form, the CDR3 reads TGTGCCAGCAGCTTCGGCCGGGACGGAGAGACCCAGTACTTC. Protein product: CASSFGRDGETQYF. The chain has TRBV11-2 and TRBJ2-5; possibly TRBD1 or TRBD2 for D (5 bases each). The ends were cut back, 3 bases at V and 4 bases at J, with 12 bases in the middle. Germline V gene sequence: CDR1 SGHAT, CDR2 FQNNGV. This CDR3 comprises 14 residues.